A selection of T cell receptor beta chains follows, all from one sample in a study of blood T cells in healthy people across ages. TCRdb independently ran MiXCR on the 5' RACE reads; one entry per CDR3 protein. The repertoire has 650,000 to 700,000 distinct CDR3 sequences, approximately 30% of them found once; the top ten carry 15%. Sequenced sample: blood. The receptors come from a woman of 80 years or more in good health. The CDR3 runs from the conserved cysteine through the conserved F or W.

V gene	J gene	CDR3 protein
TRBV7-2	TRBJ2-1	CASSPRRQGAYNEQFF
TRBV5-1	TRBJ1-2	CASSPCGDRNYGYTF
TRBV5-1	TRBJ2-5	CASGAGGQETQYF
TRBV3-1	-	CASSQQQGAGEQYF
TRBV7-2	TRBJ1-1	CASGLSSTLAFF
TRBV3-1	TRBJ2-1	CASAPLAGGNEQFF
TRBV6-5	TRBJ1-5	CASSYATGGGQPQHF
TRBV28	TRBJ1-5	CASRWETSFQPQHF
TRBV20-1	TRBJ2-1	CSARENRLAGGPDEQFF
TRBV5-1	TRBJ1-1	CASSLAESANTEAFF
TRBV28	TRBJ1-2	CASSKRSRHYGYTF
TRBV27	TRBJ1-4	CASSSTGPNEKLFF
TRBV10-3	-	CATYPGLGYEQYF
TRBV7-8	TRBJ1-3	CASSPRFGAGSGNTIYF
TRBV12-3/TRBV12-4	TRBJ1-1	CASSPQGATEAFF
TRBV7-9	TRBJ1-5	CASSSGISNQPQHF
TRBV7-9	TRBJ2-7	CASGQGSYEQYF